Following are 10 T cell receptor beta chains from one sample sequenced in a study of regulatory T cells in long-lasting Graves disease. Construction of TCR beta libraries relied on iRepertoire HTBI primers and on Arm-PCR targeting CDR3 regions. One entry per CDR3 protein, called by TCRdb with MiXCR from the multiplex PCR reads. The table lists hundreds of thousands of distinct CDR3 sequences, 20% to 25% of them singletons, with approximately 14% in the top ten. Time point specified: persistent/refractory GD, antithyroid drugs over 5 years with positive TRAb. There was RNA extracted from PBMCs, and the TCR library was made from it. Here the sequenced sample was peripheral blood mononuclear cells (PBMCs), taken when the disease was refractory, from a patient treated with antithyroid drugs. These receptors were taken from a female donor with Graves disease.

This clonotype was recorded once. This chain links TRBV24-1 with TRBJ1-5, with 8 bases fitting TRBD1. V was clipped by 1 base and J by 5 bases; unmatched bases: 0. Germline V gives CDR1 KGHDR, CDR2 SFDVKD. The CDR3 spans 14 residues. CDR3 sequence (DNA): TGTGCCACCAGTGATTTACAGGGGGATCAGCCCCAGCATTTT. Translation gives CATSDLQGDQPQHF.

The V gene is TRBV28, the J gene TRBJ1-4; 7 bases are shared with TRBD1. J lost 8 bases, V lost 7 bases, and 13 bases had no gene match. CDR1 is MDHEN, CDR2 SYDVKM, per germline. The CDR3 loop spans 15 amino acids. The CDR3 region has the DNA TGTGCCAGCATCAGTGGGGACAGCGGCCTGGAAAAACTGTTTTTT. This gives the protein CASISGDSGLEKLFF.

This clonotype was recorded only once. This rearrangement joins TRBV20-1 to TRBJ2-4; D is ambiguous. This CDR3 is built from 11 residues. Trimming shortened V by 0 bases and J by 10 bases, and 7 bases separated the two germline ends. Germline assignment: CDR1 DFQATT and CDR2 SNEGSKA (reference sequence). CDR3 sequence reads: CSARDLRIQYF. The CDR3 DNA is TGCAGTGCTAGAGATTTGAGGATTCAGTACTTC.

This clonotype has a count of ten or more. The chain links TRBV28 to TRBJ2-5; 7 bases match TRBD2. In germline, CDR1 is MDHEN, CDR2 SYDVKM. Trimming at V came to 0 bases and at J to 6 bases, leaving 7 bases not matched to a gene. CDR3 length: 15 residues. CDR3 bases: TGTGCCAGCAGTTTATGGGGGCGGGAGCGCAAGACCCAGTACTTC. Protein sequence: CASSLWGRERKTQYF.

Ten or more counts support this clonotype. V gene TRBV27 combines with J gene TRBJ2-5, with 7 bases that match TRBD2. V trimming: 6 bases; J trimming: 4 bases; junction bases outside the gene matches: 14. CDR1 and CDR2 (germline): MNHEY, SMNVEV (reference sequence). The CDR3 spans 16 residues. CDR3 bases: TGTGCCAGCAGCCCCCAGTGGCTAGCGGCCCGAGAGACCCAGTACTTC. It yields the protein CASSPQWLAARETQYF.

The V call is TRBV14, the J call TRBJ2-2; the D gene is possibly TRBD2 (5 bases). This CDR3 has 15 amino acids. CDR1 is SGHDN and CDR2 is FVKESK in the germline V gene. With 4 bases removed from V and 7 bases from J, the gap between germline ends came to 16 bases. The CDR3 nucleotides read TGTGCCAGCAGCCCGTTAGGTCGGGGTCACGGGGAGCTGTTTTTT. This encodes CASSPLGRGHGELFF.

The table lists this clonotype with many counts. The chain links TRBV12-3 or TRBV12-4 to TRBJ2-5; the match to TRBD1 covers 8 bases. The CDR3 sequence is 14 residues long. J lost 4 bases, V lost 6 bases, and 7 bases had no gene match. The CDR3 sequence: CASREQGGGETQYF. The CDR3 coding sequence is TGTGCCAGCAGGGAACAGGGGGGTGGAGAGACCCAGTACTTC.

This clonotype was observed many times. The junction does not match germline at one end; this may be a read error. The chain combines TRBV6-1 with TRBJ2-5, with TRBD2 identical over 7 bases. Germline V lookup: CDR1 MNHNS, CDR2 SASEGT. The CDR3 runs to 15 residues. The DNA for the CDR3 is TGTGCCAGCAGAGAAGGGGCGGGAGCCCAAGAGACCCAGTACTTC. Encoded protein: CASREGAGAQETQYF.

The chain has TRBV12-3 or TRBV12-4 and TRBJ2-5; D unclear. This CDR3 spans 15 amino acids. V shed 0 bases and J shed 7 bases, with 15 bases lying between them. The CDR3 sequence: CASSLAPPGGGTQYF. CDR3 in DNA: TGTGCCAGCAGTTTAGCCCCGCCAGGCGGCGGGACCCAGTACTTC.

This rearrangement joins TRBV9 to TRBJ2-6; D gene unclear. Germline CDR1 is SGDLS and CDR2 is YYNGEE. CDR3 length: 15 residues. Trimming took off 0 bases at V and 1 base at J, with 5 bases between the two ends. For the CDR3, the DNA is TGTGCCAGCAGCGTAGTGGGATCTGGGGCCAACGTCCTGACTTTC. Translation: CASSVVGSGANVLTF.